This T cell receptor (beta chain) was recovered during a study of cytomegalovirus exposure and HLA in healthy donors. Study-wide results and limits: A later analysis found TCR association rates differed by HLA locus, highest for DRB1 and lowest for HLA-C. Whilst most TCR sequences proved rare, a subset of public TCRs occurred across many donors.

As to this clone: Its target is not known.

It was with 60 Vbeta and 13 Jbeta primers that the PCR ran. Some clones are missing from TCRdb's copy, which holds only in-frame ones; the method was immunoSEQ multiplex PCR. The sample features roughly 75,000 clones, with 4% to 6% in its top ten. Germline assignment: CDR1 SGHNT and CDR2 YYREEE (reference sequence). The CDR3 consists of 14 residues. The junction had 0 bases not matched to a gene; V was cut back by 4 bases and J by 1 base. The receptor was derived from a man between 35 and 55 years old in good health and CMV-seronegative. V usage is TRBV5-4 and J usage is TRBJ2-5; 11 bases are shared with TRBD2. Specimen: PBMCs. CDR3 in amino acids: CASSLAGGQETQYF. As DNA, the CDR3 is TGTGCCAGCAGCCTAGCGGGGGGCCAAGAGACCCAGTACTTC.